This T cell receptor (beta chain) was observed in a study of T cell responses to AZD1222 COVID-19 vaccine. V shed 6 bases and J 6 bases; nucleotides not matched to a gene: 3. The CDR3 length is 14 residues. Germline V CDR1 and CDR2: MNHEY, SMNVEV (reference sequence). Method: immunoSEQ multiplex PCR; TCRdb's copy keeps in-frame clones and lacks some. The data show roughly 100,000 clones, more than 75% seen once. Here the sequenced sample was peripheral blood, taken on day 0 of AZD1222 vaccination. The V call is TRBV27, the J call TRBJ2-7; 15 nucleotides line up with TRBD2. The sequence derives from an adult in good health. CDR3 coding DNA: TGTGCCAGCAGCGGACTAGCGGGAGGGGTCGAGCAGTACTTC. Its protein product is CASSGLAGGVEQYF.